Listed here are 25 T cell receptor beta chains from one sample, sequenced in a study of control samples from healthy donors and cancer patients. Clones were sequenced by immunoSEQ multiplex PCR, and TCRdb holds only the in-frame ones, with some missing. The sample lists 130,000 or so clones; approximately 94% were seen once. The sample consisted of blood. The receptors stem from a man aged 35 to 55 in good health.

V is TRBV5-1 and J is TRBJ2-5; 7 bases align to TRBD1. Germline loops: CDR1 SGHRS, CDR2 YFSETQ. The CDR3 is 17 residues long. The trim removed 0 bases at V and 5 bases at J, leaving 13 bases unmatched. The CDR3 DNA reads TGCGCCAGCAGCTTGGACAGGGGATTCAAAAAGTGGGAGACCCAGTACTTC. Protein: CASSLDRGFKKWETQYF.

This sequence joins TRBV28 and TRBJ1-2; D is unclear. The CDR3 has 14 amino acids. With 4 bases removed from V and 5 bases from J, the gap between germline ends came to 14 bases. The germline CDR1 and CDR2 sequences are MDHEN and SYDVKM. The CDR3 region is CASSSSGSHYGYTF. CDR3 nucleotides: TGTGCCAGCAGTTCATCGGGCAGCCATTATGGCTACACCTTC.

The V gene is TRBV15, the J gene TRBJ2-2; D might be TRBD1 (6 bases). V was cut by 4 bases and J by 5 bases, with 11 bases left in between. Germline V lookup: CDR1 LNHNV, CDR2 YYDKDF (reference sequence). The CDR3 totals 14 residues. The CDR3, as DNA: TGTGCCACCAGCACCGGACAGCCGACCGGGGAGCTGTTTTTT. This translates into CATSTGQPTGELFF.

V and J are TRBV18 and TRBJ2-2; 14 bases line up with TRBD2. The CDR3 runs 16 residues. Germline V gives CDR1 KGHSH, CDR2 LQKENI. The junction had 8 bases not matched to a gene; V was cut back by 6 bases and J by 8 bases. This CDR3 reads CASSPGLAGANGELFF. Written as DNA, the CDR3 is TGTGCCAGCTCGCCGGGACTAGCGGGAGCAAATGGGGAGCTGTTTTTT.

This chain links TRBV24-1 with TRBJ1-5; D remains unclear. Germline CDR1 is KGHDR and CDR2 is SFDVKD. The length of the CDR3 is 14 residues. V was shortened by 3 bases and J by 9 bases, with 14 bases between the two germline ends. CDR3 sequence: CATSDDQFGLPQHF. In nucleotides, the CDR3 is TGTGCCACCAGTGATGACCAGTTTGGATTGCCCCAGCATTTT.

In DNA, the CDR3 is TGTGCCAGCAGTCGGGACCGAGCTGGGCCCCAGCATTTT. Amino acids: CASSRDRAGPQHF. The chain joins TRBV12-3 or TRBV12-4 to TRBJ1-5; D might be TRBD1 (5 bases). V lost 5 bases and J 9 bases, leaving 14 bases between the germline ends. This CDR3 contains 13 residues.

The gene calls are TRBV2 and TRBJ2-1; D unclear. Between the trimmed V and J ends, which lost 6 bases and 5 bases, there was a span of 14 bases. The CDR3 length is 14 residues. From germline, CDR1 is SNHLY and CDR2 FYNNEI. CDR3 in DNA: TGTGCCAGCAGACTTACCGAGAGCCACAATGAGCAGTTCTTC. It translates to CASRLTESHNEQFF. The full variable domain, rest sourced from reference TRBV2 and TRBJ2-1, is EPEVTQTPSHQVTQMGQEVILRCVPISNHLYFYWYRQILGQKVEFLVSFYNNEISEKSEIFDDQFSVERPDGSNFTLKIRSTKLEDSAMYFCASRLTESHNEQFFGPGTRLTVL.

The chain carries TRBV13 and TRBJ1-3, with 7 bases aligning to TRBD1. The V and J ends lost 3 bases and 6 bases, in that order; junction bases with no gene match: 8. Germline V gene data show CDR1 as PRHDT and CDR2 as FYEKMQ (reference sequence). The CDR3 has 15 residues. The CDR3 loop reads CASSFLVTGVNTIYF. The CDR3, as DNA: TGTGCCAGCAGCTTCCTCGTAACAGGGGTAAACACCATATATTTT.

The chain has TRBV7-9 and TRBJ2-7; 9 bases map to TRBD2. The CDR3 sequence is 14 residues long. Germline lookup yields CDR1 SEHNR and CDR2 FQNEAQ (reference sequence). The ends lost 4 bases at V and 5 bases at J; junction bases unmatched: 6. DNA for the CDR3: TGTGCCAGCAGCTCACACGGGACTAGCAACGAGCAGTACTTC. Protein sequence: CASSSHGTSNEQYF.

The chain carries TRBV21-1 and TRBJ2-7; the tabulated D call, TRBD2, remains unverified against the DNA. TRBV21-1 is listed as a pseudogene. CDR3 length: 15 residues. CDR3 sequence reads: CASTQTSGSSYEQYF. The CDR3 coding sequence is TGTGCCAGCACCCAGACTAGCGGGAGCTCCTACGAGCAGTACTTC.

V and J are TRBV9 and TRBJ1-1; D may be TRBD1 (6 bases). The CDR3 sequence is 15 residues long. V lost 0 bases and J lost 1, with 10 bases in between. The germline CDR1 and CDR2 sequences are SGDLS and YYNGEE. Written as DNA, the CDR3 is TGTGCCAGCAGCGTAGACGGACAGCCGAACACTGAAGCTTTCTTT. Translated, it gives CASSVDGQPNTEAFF.

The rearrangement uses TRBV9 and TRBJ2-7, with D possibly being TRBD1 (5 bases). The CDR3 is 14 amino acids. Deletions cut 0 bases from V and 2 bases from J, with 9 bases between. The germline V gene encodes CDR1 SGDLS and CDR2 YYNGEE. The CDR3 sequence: CASSVGETAYEQYF. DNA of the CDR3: TGTGCCAGCAGCGTAGGCGAGACAGCCTACGAGCAGTACTTC.

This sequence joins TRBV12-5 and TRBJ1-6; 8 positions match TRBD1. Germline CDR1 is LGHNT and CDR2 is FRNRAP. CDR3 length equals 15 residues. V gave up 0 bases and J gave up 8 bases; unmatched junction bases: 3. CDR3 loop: CASGLVLGQDSPLHF. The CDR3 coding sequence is TGTGCTAGTGGTTTGGTACTGGGACAGGATTCACCCCTCCACTTT.

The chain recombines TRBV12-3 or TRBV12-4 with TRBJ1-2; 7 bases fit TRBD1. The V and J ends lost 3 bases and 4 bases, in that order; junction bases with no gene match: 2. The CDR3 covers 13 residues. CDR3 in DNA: TGTGCCAGCAGTTTGTCAGGGGGCTATGGCTACACCTTC. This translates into CASSLSGGYGYTF.

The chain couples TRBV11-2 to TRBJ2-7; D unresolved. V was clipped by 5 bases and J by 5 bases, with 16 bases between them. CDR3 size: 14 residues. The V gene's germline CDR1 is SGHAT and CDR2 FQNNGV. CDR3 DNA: TGTGCCAGCAGCCAGCGCTTTGGGCTGGACGAGCAGTACTTC. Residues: CASSQRFGLDEQYF.

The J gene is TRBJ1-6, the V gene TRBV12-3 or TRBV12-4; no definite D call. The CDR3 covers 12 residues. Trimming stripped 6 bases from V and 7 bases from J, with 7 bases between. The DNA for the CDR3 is TGTGCCAGCAGACTAGGGAATTCACCCCTCCACTTT. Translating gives CASRLGNSPLHF.

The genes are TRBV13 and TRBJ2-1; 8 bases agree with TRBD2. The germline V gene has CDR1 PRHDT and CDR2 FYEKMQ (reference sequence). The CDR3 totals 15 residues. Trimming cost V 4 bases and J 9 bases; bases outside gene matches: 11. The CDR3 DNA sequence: TGTGCCAGCAGCTACATAGCGGGAAGCAGAGGTGAGCAGTTCTTC. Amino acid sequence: CASSYIAGSRGEQFF.

The CDR3 nucleotides are TGTGCCAGCAGCCACAATAAAGAATACACTGAAGCTTTCTTT. It is translated as CASSHNKEYTEAFF. The chain recombines TRBV4-2 with TRBJ1-1; the D is unclear. Trimming stripped 3 bases from V and 3 bases from J, with 11 bases between. The length of the CDR3 is 14 residues. From germline, CDR1 is LGHNA and CDR2 YNFKEQ.

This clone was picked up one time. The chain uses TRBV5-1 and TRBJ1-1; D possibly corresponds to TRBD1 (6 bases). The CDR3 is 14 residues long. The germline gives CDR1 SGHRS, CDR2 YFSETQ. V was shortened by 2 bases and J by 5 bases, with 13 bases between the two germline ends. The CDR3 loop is CASSFVGRGTEAFF. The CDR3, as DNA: TGCGCCAGCAGCTTTGTCGGGAGGGGGACTGAAGCTTTCTTT.

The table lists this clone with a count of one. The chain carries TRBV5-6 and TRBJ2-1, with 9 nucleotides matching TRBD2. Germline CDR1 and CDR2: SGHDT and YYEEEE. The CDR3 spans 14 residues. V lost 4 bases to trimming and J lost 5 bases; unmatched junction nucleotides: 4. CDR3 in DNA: TGTGCCAGCAGCGGACTAGCGCCGGACAATGAGCAGTTCTTC. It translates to CASSGLAPDNEQFF. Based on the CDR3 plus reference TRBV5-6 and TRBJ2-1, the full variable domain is DAGVTQSPTHLIKTRGQQVTLRCSPKSGHDTVSWYQQALGQGPQFIFQYYEEEERQRGNFPDRFSGHQFPNYSSELNVNALLLGDSALYLCASSGLAPDNEQFFGPGTRLTVL.

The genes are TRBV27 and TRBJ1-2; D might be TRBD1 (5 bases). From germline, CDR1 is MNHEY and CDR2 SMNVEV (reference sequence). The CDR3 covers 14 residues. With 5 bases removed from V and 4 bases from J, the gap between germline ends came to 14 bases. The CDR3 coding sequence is TGTGCCAGCAGTCCGAAGGGGCTTAGCTATGGCTACACCTTC. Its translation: CASSPKGLSYGYTF.

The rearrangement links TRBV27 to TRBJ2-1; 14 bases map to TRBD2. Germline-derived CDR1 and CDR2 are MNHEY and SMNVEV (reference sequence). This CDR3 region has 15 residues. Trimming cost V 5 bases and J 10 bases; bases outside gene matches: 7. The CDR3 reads CASSTGTSGREEQFF. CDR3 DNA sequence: TGTGCCAGCAGTACGGGGACTAGCGGGAGAGAAGAGCAGTTCTTC.

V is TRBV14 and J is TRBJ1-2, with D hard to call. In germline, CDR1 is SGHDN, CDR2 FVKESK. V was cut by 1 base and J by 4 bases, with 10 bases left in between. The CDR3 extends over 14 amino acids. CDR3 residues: CASSQGSRAYGYTF. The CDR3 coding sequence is TGTGCCAGCAGCCAAGGATCACGGGCCTATGGCTACACCTTC.

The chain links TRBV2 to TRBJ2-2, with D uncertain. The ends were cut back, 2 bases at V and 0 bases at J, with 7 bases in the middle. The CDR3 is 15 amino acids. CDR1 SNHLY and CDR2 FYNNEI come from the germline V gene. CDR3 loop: CASSEHQANTGELFF. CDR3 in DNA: TGTGCCAGCAGTGAACATCAAGCGAACACCGGGGAGCTGTTTTTT.

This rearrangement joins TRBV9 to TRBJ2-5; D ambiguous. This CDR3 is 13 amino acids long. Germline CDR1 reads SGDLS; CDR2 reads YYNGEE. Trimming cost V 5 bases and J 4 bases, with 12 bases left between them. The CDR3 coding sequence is TGTGCCAGCAGGCCCCGGACCGGAGAGACCCAGTACTTC. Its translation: CASRPRTGETQYF.